One sample yielded the 3 T cell receptor beta chains listed below, sequenced in a study of T cells in Graves' hyperthyroidism and ophthalmopathy. The investigators amplified TCR beta CDR3 regions from RNA transcripts. The HTBI primer set drove a first-round RT-PCR of the TCR CDR3. MiXCR, applied by TCRdb to the multiplex PCR reads, yields one record per CDR3 protein. The sample lists under 700,000 distinct CDR3 sequences; roughly a sixth were seen once. The sequencing sample was made of blood. All receptors derive from a woman between 18 and 29 years old with Graves' hyperthyroidism.

This clonotype came up a few times. The chain couples TRBV4-2 to TRBJ1-1; a weak D match, TRBD1 (6 bases). Germline V gene data show CDR1 as LGHNA and CDR2 as YNFKEQ. Trimming took off 0 bases at V and 4 bases at J, with 15 bases between the two ends. This CDR3 region has 16 residues. CDR3 residues: CASSQDFGQGTTEAFF. Here the CDR3 DNA reads TGTGCCAGCAGCCAAGATTTTGGTCAGGGGACCACTGAAGCTTTCTTT.

This clonotype has just a few counts. The rearrangement links TRBV12-3 or TRBV12-4 to TRBJ2-5; D may correspond to TRBD1 or TRBD2 (5 bases each). The germline V and J ends were trimmed by 4 bases and 4 bases, with 16 bases remaining between them. There are 15 residues in the CDR3. CDR3 sequence reads: CASSSPGAARETQYF. The CDR3 DNA follows: TGTGCCAGCAGTTCCCCCGGGGCAGCAAGAGAGACCCAGTACTTC.

This clonotype was found a few times. V gene TRBV4-1 combines with J gene TRBJ1-6; 8 bases fit TRBD1. From germline, CDR1 is MGHRA and CDR2 YSYEKL. The CDR3 consists of 18 residues. J was trimmed by 14 bases and V by 0 bases; bases with no gene match: 18. The CDR3 DNA sequence: TGCGCCAGCAGCCAAGACTCCCAATTCGCGGGACAGGTCATAACCCTCCACTTT. Amino acid sequence: CASSQDSQFAGQVITLHF.